What follows describes a single T cell receptor beta chain. The target antigen is unknown. The sample originates from a study of T-cell reconstitution after alpha-beta-depleted transplantation in children. Preparation of the TCRbeta library was carried out with unique molecular identifiers. TCRdb analysed the PCR reads with MiXCR anew, one entry per CDR3 protein. The sample lists hundreds of thousands of distinct CDR3 sequences, 24% occurring once. Germline CDR1 is SGHRS and CDR2 is YFSETQ. The V end lost 0 bases, the J end lost 0 bases, and 10 bases lay between the germline ends. There are 15 residues in the CDR3. The study's findings and limits: One year post-transplant, T-cell counts and diversity were largely derived from T cells produced anew.

The source of this sequence is a female patient under 10 years old who had a stem cell transplant for congenital amegakaryocytic thrombocytopenia, so the T cells may come from the graft donor. The V call is TRBV5-1, the J call TRBJ2-7; D uncertain. Here the sequenced sample was PBMCs, mostly from graft donor cells, taken 360 days after TCRalphabeta/CD19-depleted stem cell transplant. Here the CDR3 reads CASSLVYDDSYEQYF. The CDR3, as DNA: TGCGCCAGCAGCTTGGTTTATGACGACTCCTACGAGCAGTACTTC.